This entry features one TCR beta chain sequence. The sample holds a few counts of this clone. The antigen it recognizes is unknown. Base qualities are not at hand, and no much larger clone is one base apart. The sample holds other DNA sequences that translate to the same CDR3. Patients with autoimmune disease history or receiving systemic immunosuppression were excluded from the trial. Peripheral blood for TCR sequencing was collected from all dose cohorts at baseline, on cycle 4 day 1, and on cycle 7 day 1. Samples came from an open-label, multicenter, first-in-human phase I dose-escalation trial of ivuxolimab. Adults with locally advanced or metastatic melanoma, renal cell, hepatocellular, or head and neck squamous cell carcinoma were enrolled in the trial. Before TCR sequencing, CD4+ T cells and CD8+ T cells from peripheral blood were sorted into separate populations. The sample is drawn from a study of OX40 agonist ivuxolimab in advanced cancers. Concerning the study at large: The costimulatory receptor OX40 (CD134) was targeted by ivuxolimab, a fully human IgG2 agonistic monoclonal antibody. Intravenous ivuxolimab was administered to patients every 2 weeks at six dose levels: 0.01, 0.1, 0.3, 1.5, 3 and 10 mg/kg. Of the roughly 51 patients in dose escalation, about 20 had hepatocellular carcinoma, around 15 had melanoma, 9 had renal cell carcinoma and 9 had head and neck cancer. The dose-escalation cohort was roughly 87% male with a mean age of around 64 years, ranging from about 23 to 85. Prior anti-PD-1, anti-PD-L1 or anti-CTLA-4 therapy was permitted, and 35% to 40% of dose-escalation patients had received checkpoint inhibitors. Partial responses occurred in three dose-escalation patients, of whom one had hepatocellular carcinoma and two had cutaneous melanoma. Peripheral TCRbeta sequencing was intended to test whether TCR sequence diversity was altered and clonal T-cell expansion was caused by ivuxolimab. The paper reports the monotherapy dose-escalation portion (N of about 50 patients) of the phase I ivuxolimab trial.

Including the terminal cysteine and phenylalanine, the CDR3 comprises 13 residues. The entry retains the CDR3 DNA only, 39 bases that are in frame from base 1. Between the V and J ends, shortened by 3 bases and 1 base respectively, the junction contains 6 bases. Based on the germline V gene (reference sequence), the CDR1 and CDR2 sequences are SGHNT and YYREEE. For sequencing of the TCRbeta CDR3 region, genomic DNA was extracted from the sorted cells. TCRbeta CDR3 regions were sequenced using the immunoSEQ Assay. In its TCRdb copy, this immuneACCESS table keeps in-frame sequences only and misses some clones. Where compared with another copy, unresolved V genes explain less than half of these, and the others have no known cause. The sample has about 33,000 clones on record, around 84% of them singletons. Of the sample, roughly an eighth falls within the top ten clones. The paper as a whole reports these results and caveats: At doses of 0.1 to 3.0 mg/kg, clonal expansion of both CD4+ and CD8+ T cells in blood was seen between baseline and week 6. Low levels of normalized T-cell clonal expansion were also shown by some nonresponding patients. After ivuxolimab, more expanded clones were found on average in CD8+ T cells than in CD4+ T cells. In partial responders in the 0.1-3.0 mg/kg groups, normalized peripheral clonal expansion was found to be among the lowest, especially among CD8+ T cells. The antigen specificity of the peripheral T cells that underwent clonal expansion was not determined.

This clonotype was obtained from an adult with an advanced solid tumor such as melanoma, head and neck, liver or kidney cancer. Sequenced material: CD4+ or CD8+ T cells sorted from blood, taken in a trial of the OX40 agonist ivuxolimab. The chain couples TRBV5-4 to TRBJ2-3; TRBD1 might be the D gene, on 6 matching bases. DNA sequence: TGTGCCAGCAGCTGGACAGGCACAGATACGCAGTATTTT. Its product reads: CASSWTGTDTQYF.